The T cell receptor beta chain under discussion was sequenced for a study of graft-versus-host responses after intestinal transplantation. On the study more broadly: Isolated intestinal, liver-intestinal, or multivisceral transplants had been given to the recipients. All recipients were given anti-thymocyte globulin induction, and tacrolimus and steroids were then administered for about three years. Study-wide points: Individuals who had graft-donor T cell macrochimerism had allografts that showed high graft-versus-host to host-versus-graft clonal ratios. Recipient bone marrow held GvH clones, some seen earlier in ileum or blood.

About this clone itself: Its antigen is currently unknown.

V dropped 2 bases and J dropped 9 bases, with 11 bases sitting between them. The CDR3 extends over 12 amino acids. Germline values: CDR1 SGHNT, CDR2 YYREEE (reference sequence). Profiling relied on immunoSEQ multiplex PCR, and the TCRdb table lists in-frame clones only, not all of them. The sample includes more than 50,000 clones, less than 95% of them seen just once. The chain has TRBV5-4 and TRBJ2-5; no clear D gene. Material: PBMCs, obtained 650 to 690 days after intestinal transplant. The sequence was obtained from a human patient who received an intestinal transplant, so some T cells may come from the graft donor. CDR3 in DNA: TGTGCCAGCAGCTTTCGGGTTCTGGCCCAGTACTTC. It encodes CASSFRVLAQYF.